This TCR beta chain was sequenced for a study of CXCR3-negative and CXCR3-positive naive CD8 T cells. Overall study findings and caveats: CXCR3-negative and CXCR3-positive naive cells shared comparable TRBV-TRBJ usage, but memory cells did not. More hydrophobic TRB CDR3s were found in CXCR3-positive naive cells than in CXCR3-negative naive cells.

Each CD8+ T cell subset was flow-sorted in triplicate. Every sort contained 300,000 cells. Among CD8+ T cells, naive ones were CD45RO-CCR7+CD27+CD95-. CDR3 length: 14 residues. About this clonotype: What it binds is not known.

It was by 5' RACE with UMI labels that the TRB cDNA libraries were prepared. TCRdb reprocessed the 5' RACE reads and keeps a single row for each CDR3 protein, giving no DNA. The specimen's table records over 100,000 distinct CDR3 sequences. This clonotype was sampled from a human donor in good health. Some clones in this sample may be carry-over from other donors' samples. The V gene is TRBV12-3 or TRBV12-4, the J gene TRBJ2-7. Sample: naive CXCR3+ CD8+ T cells from blood. Subset of the sample: CD45RO-CCR7+CD27+CD95- naive CD8+ T cells expressing CXCR3 (TNR3+). The CDR3 sequence is CASSFDRGTYEQYF.